The text below deals with one TCR beta chain. No antigen is known for it. These data belong to a study of T cell responses to AZD1222 COVID-19 vaccine. There are 16 residues in the CDR3. Germline V gene lookup returns CDR1 MNHEY and CDR2 SVGAGI. The V and J ends lost 2 bases and 5 bases, in that order; junction bases with no gene match: 8. Profiling relied on immunoSEQ multiplex PCR, and the TCRdb table lists in-frame clones only, not all of them. The table lists roughly 53,000 clones, approximately 85% of them singletons. Study conclusions and caveats: The study found vaccine-associated CD4 TCRs spanning spike, dominant at 160-218 and 743-854. Unmutated variant regions are reportedly the target of nearly half of TCRs that are spike-specific.

This sequence originates from an adult in good health. The specimen was peripheral blood, collected on day 0 of MenACWY control vaccination. This chain links TRBV6-5 with TRBJ2-1, with 8 positions matching TRBD2. The CDR3 is CASSYGLAGRNNEQFF. The DNA of the CDR3 is TGTGCCAGCAGTTACGGGCTAGCGGGCAGAAACAATGAGCAGTTCTTC.